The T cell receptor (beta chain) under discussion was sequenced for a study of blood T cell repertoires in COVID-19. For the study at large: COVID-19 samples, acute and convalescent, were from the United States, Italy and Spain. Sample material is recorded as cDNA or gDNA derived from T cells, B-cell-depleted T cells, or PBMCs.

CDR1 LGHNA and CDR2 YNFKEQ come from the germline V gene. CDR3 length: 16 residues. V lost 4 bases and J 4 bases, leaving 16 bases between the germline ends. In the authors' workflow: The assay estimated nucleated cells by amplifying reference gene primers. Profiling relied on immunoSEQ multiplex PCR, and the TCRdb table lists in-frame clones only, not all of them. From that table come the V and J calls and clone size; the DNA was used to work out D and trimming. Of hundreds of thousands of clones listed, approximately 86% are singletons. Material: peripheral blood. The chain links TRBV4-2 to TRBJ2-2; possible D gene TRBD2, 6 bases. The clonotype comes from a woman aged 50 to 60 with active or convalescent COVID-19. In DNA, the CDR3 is TGTGCCAGCAGCCCCACACCTAGCGTTAGCACCGGGGAGCTGTTTTTT. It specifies CASSPTPSVSTGELFF.